What follows are 27 T cell receptor beta chains derived from one specimen sequenced in a study of immune characterization of retroperitoneal liposarcoma. TCRdb reprocessed the PCR reads with MiXCR, giving one entry per CDR3 protein. In the table there are 2,000 to 2,500 distinct CDR3 sequences, under 60% of which are singletons. Sequencing used tumor tissue. The receptors here all came from a female donor with retroperitoneal liposarcoma.

The rearrangement uses TRBV6-6 and TRBJ2-3; 10 positions match TRBD2. The V and J ends lost 6 bases and 6 bases, in that order; junction bases with no gene match: 6. This CDR3 contains 14 residues. The germline CDR1 and CDR2 sequences are MNHNY and SVGAGI (reference sequence). The CDR3 loop is CASSLAGGRDTQYF. CDR3 in DNA: TGTGCCAGCAGCTTAGCGGGAGGTAGGGATACGCAGTATTTT.

This clonotype was detected only a few times. The chain employs TRBV6-1 and TRBJ2-5, with D perhaps TRBD1 (6 bases). This CDR3 is built from 13 residues. Germline loops: CDR1 MNHNS, CDR2 SASEGT. V was shortened by 5 bases and J by 3 bases, with 10 bases between the two germline ends. The CDR3 sequence: CASSSHREETQYF. In nucleotides, the CDR3 is TGTGCCAGCAGTAGCCACAGGGAAGAGACCCAGTACTTC.

CDR3 residues: CASSALAESYNEQYF. CDR3 in DNA: TGTGCCAGCAGTGCGCTAGCGGAATCCTACAATGAGCAGTACTTC. The chain uses TRBV6-1 and TRBJ2-1, with TRBD2 matching 7 bases. The closer fit of TRBJ2-7 to the DNA end suggests the J call may be wrong. The CDR3 totals 15 residues. In germline, CDR1 is MNHNS, CDR2 SASEGT.

The chain recombines TRBV6-6 with TRBJ2-1, with D possibly TRBD2 on 7 matching bases. Per germline, CDR1 MNHNY and CDR2 SVGAGI (reference sequence). The CDR3 has 13 amino acids. Between the trimmed V and J ends, which lost 2 bases and 8 bases, there was a span of 10 bases. The CDR3 here is CASSYGGAYEQFF. The CDR3 DNA sequence: TGTGCCAGCAGTTACGGGGGGGCCTATGAGCAGTTCTTC.

V and J are TRBV12-5 and TRBJ2-4; D gene ambiguous. The CDR3 loop spans 12 amino acids. The germline gives CDR1 LGHNT, CDR2 FRNRAP. Trimming cost V 4 bases and J 13 bases, with 14 bases left between them. The CDR3, as DNA: TGTGCTAGTGGTTCGGGCCCCAATGAGCAGTACTTC. This sequence encodes CASGSGPNEQYF.

This clonotype was found a few times. The rearrangement links TRBV6-1 to TRBJ2-1; possibly TRBD1 for D (7 bases). Matching the DNA end better, TRBJ2-4 makes the J call doubtful. This CDR3 is built from 11 residues. Looked up from germline, CDR1 is MNHNS and CDR2 is SASEGT. In DNA form, the CDR3 reads TGTGCCAGCACCCGCGGGACAGCTCAGTACTTC. Translation gives CASTRGTAQYF.

The chain carries TRBV6-1 and TRBJ1-1; D is undetermined. Germline V gene data show CDR1 as MNHNS and CDR2 as SASEGT. This CDR3 is 12 amino acids long. V was trimmed by 4 bases and J by 6 bases, leaving 9 bases between them. The DNA of the CDR3 is TGTGCCAGCAGTGCCCCCGCACCTGAAGCTTTCTTT. Translated, it gives CASSAPAPEAFF.

This clonotype is categorized as large. This chain uses TRBV12-3 or TRBV12-4 with TRBJ2-1; D is possibly TRBD1 (5 bases). The CDR3 runs 14 residues. Deletions cut 5 bases from V and 1 base from J, with 9 bases between. CDR3 sequence reads: CASSPRQSYNEQFF. Written as DNA, the CDR3 is TGTGCCAGCAGTCCCCGACAGTCCTACAATGAGCAGTTCTTC.

This chain joins TRBV6-1 and TRBJ2-5; D not certain. The CDR3 totals 12 residues. Per germline, CDR1 MNHNS and CDR2 SASEGT. Trimming shortened V by 0 bases and J by 4 bases, and 3 bases separated the two germline ends. Written as DNA, the CDR3 is TGTGCCAGCAGTGAAGCGCGAGAGACCCAGTACTTC. This codes for CASSEARETQYF.

The table lists this clonotype with a count of one. The gene calls are TRBV12-3 or TRBV12-4 and TRBJ2-4; the match to TRBD2 covers 7 bases. J gave up 13 bases and V 5 bases, and 20 bases lay outside the gene matches. The CDR3 is made up of 16 amino acids. For the CDR3, the DNA is TGTGCCAGCAGTAGCGGGACGGGAGGTACCTACAATGAGCAGTACTTC. It is translated as CASSSGTGGTYNEQYF.

The rearrangement uses TRBV27 and TRBJ2-1; D not certain. Trimming removed 0 bases from V and 0 bases from J, with 6 bases in between. Looked up from germline, CDR1 is MNHEY and CDR2 is SMNVEV (reference sequence). The CDR3 extends over 15 amino acids. CDR3 amino acids: CASSLSRASYNEQFF. In DNA, the CDR3 is TGTGCCAGCAGTTTATCGAGAGCCTCCTACAATGAGCAGTTCTTC.

The V and J genes are TRBV12-3 or TRBV12-4 and TRBJ2-1; 7 bases line up with TRBD1. This CDR3 contains 17 residues. J gave up 2 bases and V 0 bases, and 7 bases lay outside the gene matches. This CDR3 reads CASSLALRDSTYNEQFF. CDR3 bases: TGTGCCAGCAGTTTAGCGCTAAGGGACAGTACCTACAATGAGCAGTTCTTC.

The genes are TRBV6-1 and TRBJ2-1, with D tentatively TRBD1 (6 bases). Trimming stripped 5 bases from V and 1 base from J, with 12 bases between. The CDR3 is 15 residues long. Germline values: CDR1 MNHNS, CDR2 SASEGT. CDR3 nucleotide sequence: TGTGCCAGCAGTCCTCAGGACAGTTCCTACAATGAGCAGTTCTTC. Protein product: CASSPQDSSYNEQFF.

This clonotype was counted a few times. The chain couples TRBV12-3 or TRBV12-4 to TRBJ2-1, with a weak D call TRBD2 (6 bases). The V end was cut by 5 bases, the J end by 9 bases, with 14 bases between. The CDR3 contains 13 residues. Here the CDR3 DNA reads TGTGCCAGCAGTCCCGCGGGGTCCGGTGAGCAGTTCTTC. Its protein is CASSPAGSGEQFF.

By sample share, this clonotype is medium-sized. The chain recombines TRBV6-1 with TRBJ2-1; the match to TRBD2 covers 13 bases. Germline CDR1 and CDR2: MNHNS and SASEGT. V shed 8 bases, J shed 10 bases, and the junction held 17 bases outside the gene matches. CDR3 length: 17 amino acids. CDR3 in DNA: TGTGCCAGCCGGGCCGGGACTAGCGGGGCCAGGAGGGAGGAGCAGTTCTTC. The encoded protein is CASRAGTSGARREEQFF.

This clonotype was seen only a few times. The chain joins TRBV7-8 to TRBJ2-5; TRBD2 agrees at 8 bases. TRBJ2-7 explains the end of the DNA better; the J call may be wrong. Germline CDR1 and CDR2: SGHVS and FQNEAQ. This CDR3 has 14 residues. CDR3 loop: CASSLGTSLYEQYF. The CDR3 DNA sequence: TGTGCCAGCAGCTTAGGGACTAGCCTATACGAGCAGTACTTC.

The genes are TRBV7-3 and TRBJ1-1, with 8 bases matching TRBD1. J gave up 3 bases and V 7 bases, and 7 bases lay outside the gene matches. CDR3 length: 14 residues. Germline V lookup: CDR1 SGHTA, CDR2 FQGTGA. The CDR3 reads CASKPRQGYTEAFF. The DNA of the CDR3 is TGTGCCAGCAAGCCACGACAGGGGTACACTGAAGCTTTCTTT.

This clonotype qualifies as large (0.1 to 1%). The V gene is TRBV7-8, the J gene TRBJ2-1; TRBD2 matches 8 bases. The J call may be in error: the DNA end matches TRBJ2-5 better. Per the germline V gene, CDR1 is SGHVS and CDR2 is FQNEAQ. The CDR3 length is 14 residues. The CDR3 region is CASSTSGRGETQYF. For the CDR3, the DNA is TGTGCCAGCAGCACAAGCGGGAGAGGAGAGACCCAGTACTTC.

Concerning this clonotype: As the CDR3 is not closed by the conserved phenylalanine or tryptophan, this likely results from a read error. The rearrangement uses TRBV11-1 and TRBJ2-1; tentatively, D is TRBD1 or TRBD2 (7 bases each). Germline CDR1 reads SGHAT; CDR2 reads FQDESV (reference sequence). The V end was cut by 4 bases, the J end by 12 bases, with 22 bases between. This CDR3 region has 15 residues. The CDR3 loop is CASSSDRASGTLQFP. The CDR3 nucleotides are TGTGCCAGCAGCTCCGACAGGGCTAGCGGAACTTTGCAGTTCCCC.

The chain uses TRBV7-2 and TRBJ2-5; weak D call: TRBD2 (6 bases). This CDR3 comprises 14 residues. The germline V and J ends were trimmed by 5 bases and 11 bases, with 21 bases remaining between them. CDR1 and CDR2 from the germline V gene are SGHTA and FQGNSA. CDR3 bases: TGTGCCAGCAGCCCGCCCACGGACTCCCGGGGGCAGTACTTC. This translates into CASSPPTDSRGQYF.

This clonotype was seen a single time. This chain connects TRBV12-3 or TRBV12-4 to TRBJ2-1; D gene unclear. This CDR3 has 16 residues. Trimming took off 7 bases at V and 4 bases at J, with 20 bases between the two ends. CDR3 amino acids: CASTLEQPRTYNEQFF. The CDR3 region has the DNA TGTGCCAGCACCCTTGAGCAGCCCCGTACTTACAATGAGCAGTTCTTC.

The J gene is TRBJ1-6, the V gene TRBV6-1, with D hard to call. Germline V gene sequence: CDR1 MNHNS, CDR2 SASEGT. Between the trimmed V and J ends, which lost 5 bases and 8 bases, there was a span of 7 bases. The CDR3 extends over 12 amino acids. The chain's CDR3 is CASSSGDSPLHF. The CDR3 nucleotides read TGTGCCAGCAGTTCCGGAGATTCACCCCTCCACTTT.

To note about this clonotype: The DNA is omitted, as the CDR3 cannot be located on it reliably, and the CDR3 follows TCRdb's listing. The genes are TRBV7-2 and TRBJ2-1. From germline, CDR1 is SGHTA and CDR2 FQGNSA. The CDR3 adds up to 12 amino acids, both ends counted. CDR3 protein: CASSYTFETQYF.

The rearrangement links TRBV10-2 to TRBJ2-2; possibly TRBD1 or TRBD2 for D (6 bases each). Germline loops: CDR1 WSHSY, CDR2 SAAADI. There are 15 residues in the CDR3. Trimming took 6 bases from V and 4 from J, leaving 15 bases between them. CDR3 DNA sequence: TGCGCCAGCAGGGAGGGGGGAGCCGGCACCGGGGAGCTGTTTTTT. Its protein is CASREGGAGTGELFF.

The chain has TRBV6-6 and TRBJ2-5; D possibly corresponds to TRBD1 (6 bases). The V gene's germline CDR1 is MNHNY and CDR2 SVGAGI (reference sequence). CDR3 length: 14 residues. Between the trimmed V and J ends, which lost 7 bases and 1 base, there was a span of 13 bases. This chain's CDR3 is CASTVRTAQETQYF. CDR3 DNA: TGTGCCAGCACCGTCAGGACAGCCCAAGAGACCCAGTACTTC.

This clonotype was seen more than once but under ten times. The CDR3 here is CASSYSVRTAHNEQFF. The CDR3 bases are TGTGCCAGCAGTTACTCGGTCAGAACCGCCCACAATGAGCAGTTCTTC. The rearrangement links TRBV6-5 to TRBJ2-1, with D hard to call. Germline assignment: CDR1 MNHEY and CDR2 SVGAGI. The CDR3 has 16 residues. V was pared by 0 bases and J by 5 bases, with 14 bases between.

This clonotype has just a few counts. V and J are TRBV6-6 and TRBJ2-7, with D possibly being TRBD2 (5 bases). V lost 2 bases and J lost 5, with 10 bases in between. The CDR3 spans 13 residues. In germline, CDR1 is MNHNY, CDR2 SVGAGI (reference sequence). The CDR3: CASSYQAEDEQYF. CDR3 DNA sequence: TGTGCCAGCAGTTACCAAGCGGAGGACGAGCAGTACTTC.